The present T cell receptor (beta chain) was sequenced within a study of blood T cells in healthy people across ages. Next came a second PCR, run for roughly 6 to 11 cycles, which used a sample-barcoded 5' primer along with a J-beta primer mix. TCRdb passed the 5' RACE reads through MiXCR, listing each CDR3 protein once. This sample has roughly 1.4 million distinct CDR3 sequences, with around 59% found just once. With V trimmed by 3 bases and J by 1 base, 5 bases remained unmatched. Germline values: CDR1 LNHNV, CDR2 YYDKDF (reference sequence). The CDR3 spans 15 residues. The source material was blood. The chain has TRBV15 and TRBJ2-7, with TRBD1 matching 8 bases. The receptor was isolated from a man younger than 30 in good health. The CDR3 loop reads CATSSGTGLSYEQYF. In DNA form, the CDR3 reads TGTGCCACCAGCAGTGGGACAGGACTTTCCTACGAGCAGTACTTC.